Given below is one T cell receptor (beta chain) in context. Its antigen is unknown. The sample is drawn from a study of T cell responses to AZD1222 COVID-19 vaccine. The CDR3 runs to 15 residues. Germline loops: CDR1 SEHNR, CDR2 FQNEAQ (reference sequence). V was clipped by 5 bases and J by 3 bases; unmatched bases: 9. Study-wide findings and caveats: Targets within unmutated variant regions were reportedly found for nearly half of spike-specific TCRs.

Clones were read by immunoSEQ multiplex PCR, and TCRdb kept only the in-frame ones, dropping some. The table lists approximately 150,000 clones, approximately 90% of them singletons, with approximately 3% in the top ten. This receptor was obtained from an adult in good health. This sequence joins TRBV7-9 and TRBJ1-2; 7 nucleotides match TRBD1. The material sequenced was peripheral blood, taken on day 0 of AZD1222 vaccination. The CDR3 loop reads CASSPIGGSDYGYTF. The CDR3 DNA sequence: TGTGCCAGCAGCCCCATAGGGGGCAGTGACTATGGCTACACCTTC.